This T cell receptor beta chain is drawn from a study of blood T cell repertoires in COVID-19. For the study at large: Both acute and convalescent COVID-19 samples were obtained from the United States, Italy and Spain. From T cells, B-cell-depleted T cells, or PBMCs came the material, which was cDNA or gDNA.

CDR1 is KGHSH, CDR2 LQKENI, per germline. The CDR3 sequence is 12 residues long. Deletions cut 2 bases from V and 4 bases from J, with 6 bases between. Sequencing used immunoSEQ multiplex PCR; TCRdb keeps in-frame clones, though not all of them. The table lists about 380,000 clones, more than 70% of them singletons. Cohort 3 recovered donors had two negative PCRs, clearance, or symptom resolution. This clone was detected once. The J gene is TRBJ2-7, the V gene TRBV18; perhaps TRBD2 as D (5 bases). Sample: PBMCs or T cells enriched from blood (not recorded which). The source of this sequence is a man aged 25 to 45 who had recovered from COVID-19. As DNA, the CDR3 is TGTGCCAGCTCACCAGGACTTTACGAGCAGTACTTC. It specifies CASSPGLYEQYF. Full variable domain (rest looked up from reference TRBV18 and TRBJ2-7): NAGVMQNPRHLVRRRGQEARLRCSPMKGHSHVYWYRQLPEEGLKFMVYLQKENIIDESGMPKERFSAEFPKEGPSILRIQQVVRGDSAAYFCASSPGLYEQYFGPGTRLTVT.